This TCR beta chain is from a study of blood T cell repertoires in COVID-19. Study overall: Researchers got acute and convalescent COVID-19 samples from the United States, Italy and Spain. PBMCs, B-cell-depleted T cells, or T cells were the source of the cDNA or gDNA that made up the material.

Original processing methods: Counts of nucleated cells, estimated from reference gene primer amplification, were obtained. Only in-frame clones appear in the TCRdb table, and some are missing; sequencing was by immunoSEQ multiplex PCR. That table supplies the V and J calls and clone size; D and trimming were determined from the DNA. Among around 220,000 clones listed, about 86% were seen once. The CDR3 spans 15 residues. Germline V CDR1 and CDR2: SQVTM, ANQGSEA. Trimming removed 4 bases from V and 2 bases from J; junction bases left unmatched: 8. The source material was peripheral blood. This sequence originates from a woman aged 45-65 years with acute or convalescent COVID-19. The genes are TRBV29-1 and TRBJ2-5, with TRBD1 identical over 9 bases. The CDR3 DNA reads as TGCAGCGTTGGCGGGACCGACAGGGGGCAAGAGACCCAGTACTTC. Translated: CSVGGTDRGQETQYF.